This entry lists 21 T cell receptor beta chains sequenced from one sample in a study of high-grade serous ovarian cancer treatment subgroups. The table came from immunoSEQ multiplex PCR; TCRdb's copy has only in-frame clones and leaves some out. The sample lists fewer than 2,500 clones; about 66% were seen once. Tumor samples were taken before definitive surgery or chemotherapy. The sample taken for sequencing was tumor tissue. The receptors shown here come from a human donor with high-grade serous ovarian cancer.

V gene TRBV15 combines with J gene TRBJ1-1, with unresolved D. This CDR3 is 14 amino acids long. The V gene lost 0 bases and the J gene lost 2 bases, with 7 bases spanning the gap. Germline CDR1 reads LNHNV; CDR2 reads YYDKDF (reference sequence). CDR3 sequence: CATSREGLNTEAFF. CDR3 nucleotide sequence: TGTGCCACCAGCAGAGAAGGGTTAAACACTGAAGCTTTCTTT. The full variable domain, in which reference TRBV15 and TRBJ1-1 provide the parts outside the CDR3, is DAMVIQNPRYQVTQFGKPVTLSCSQTLNHNVMYWYQQKSSQAPKLLFHYYDKDFNNEADTPDNFQSRRPNTSFCFLDIRSPGLGDTAMYLCATSREGLNTEAFFGQGTRLTVV.

V usage is TRBV5-1 and J usage is TRBJ2-7, with D possibly TRBD2 on 5 matching bases. V was trimmed by 0 bases and J by 0 bases, leaving 10 bases between them. This CDR3 comprises 15 residues. The germline CDR1 and CDR2 sequences are SGHRS and YFSETQ. The CDR3 DNA follows: TGCGCCAGCAGCTTGGCAATAGGGAGCTCCTACGAGCAGTACTTC. Translating gives CASSLAIGSSYEQYF.

The V call is TRBV6-6, the J call TRBJ2-7, with D unclear. CDR1 and CDR2 from the germline V gene are MNHNY and SVGAGI (reference sequence). The CDR3 loop spans 12 amino acids. V gave up 2 bases and J gave up 3 bases, with 5 bases separating them. The CDR3 DNA reads TGTGCCAGCAGTTACCCTGGCTACGAGCAGTACTTC. Amino acids: CASSYPGYEQYF.

This clone turned up a few times. The chain links TRBV2 to TRBJ1-2; D is possibly TRBD1 (5 bases). Trimming cost V 9 bases and J 8 bases, with 16 bases left between them. Germline V gene sequence: CDR1 SNHLY, CDR2 FYNNEI. This CDR3 comprises 12 residues. CDR3 nucleotides: TGTGCCAGTTGGACATCGGAATGGGGCTACACCTTC. It codes for CASWTSEWGYTF.

The rearrangement uses TRBV13 and TRBJ1-5; 10 positions match TRBD1. Losses at the gene ends were 6 bases for V and 3 bases for J; bases not matched to a gene: 5. The CDR3 totals 15 residues. Germline V gene lookup returns CDR1 PRHDT and CDR2 FYEKMQ (reference sequence). CDR3 DNA sequence: TGTGCCAGCAGTCTCGGACAGGGGGTCAATCAGCCCCAGCATTTT. It translates to CASSLGQGVNQPQHF.

V and J are TRBV11-1 and TRBJ2-5; D unclear. V lost 1 base to trimming and J lost 2 bases, with 8 bases between them. CDR3 length: 14 residues. Per the germline V gene, CDR1 is SGHAT and CDR2 is FQDESV (reference sequence). The chain's CDR3 is CASSLVVSQETQYF. The DNA for the CDR3 is TGTGCCAGCAGCTTAGTAGTCTCGCAAGAGACCCAGTACTTC.

The V call is TRBV30, the J call TRBJ2-7; the match to TRBD2 covers 8 bases. CDR1 GTSNPN and CDR2 SVGIG come from the germline V gene (reference sequence). Trimming removed 1 base from V and 3 bases from J; junction bases left unmatched: 5. The CDR3 covers 14 residues. CDR3 bases: TGTGCCTGGAGTGCGGGGGGGGATATCTACGAGCAGTACTTC. Translating it yields CAWSAGGDIYEQYF.

The chain employs TRBV27 and TRBJ2-4; D remains unclear. The CDR3 has 11 residues. V was clipped by 3 bases and J by 6 bases, with 3 bases between them. Germline loops: CDR1 MNHEY, CDR2 SMNVEV (reference sequence). The CDR3 region is CASSLGNIQYF. In DNA form, the CDR3 reads TGTGCCAGCAGTTTGGGAAACATTCAGTACTTC.

The rearrangement joins TRBV5-1 to TRBJ2-2; D is unclear. V was cut by 0 bases and J by 6 bases, with 3 bases left in between. Germline CDR1 SGHRS, CDR2 YFSETQ. CDR3 size: 12 residues. In DNA, the CDR3 is TGCGCCAGCAGCTTGGTGCCCGGGGAGCTGTTTTTT. This gives the protein CASSLVPGELFF.

This clone has just a few counts. This chain links TRBV6-5 with TRBJ2-7; 8 bases match TRBD1. Germline CDR1 reads MNHEY; CDR2 reads SVGAGI. The CDR3 loop spans 13 amino acids. Here the CDR3 reads CGSVGTGLSEQYF. DNA for the CDR3: TGTGGTTCGGTCGGGACAGGTCTTTCCGAGCAGTACTTC.

A few counts support this clone. The V gene is TRBV6-5, the J gene TRBJ1-2, with D uncertain. The CDR3 covers 14 residues. The ends were cut back, 0 bases at V and 3 bases at J, with 8 bases in the middle. Germline CDR1 reads MNHEY; CDR2 reads SVGAGI. This CDR3 reads CASSYSLGDYGYTF. The CDR3 coding sequence is TGTGCCAGCAGTTACTCGCTGGGAGACTATGGCTACACCTTC.

The chain employs TRBV20-1 and TRBJ2-3; D not resolved. CDR1 and CDR2 from the germline V gene are DFQATT and SNEGSKA (reference sequence). The germline V and J ends were trimmed by 2 bases and 4 bases, with 4 bases remaining between them. The CDR3 loop spans 11 amino acids. For the CDR3, the DNA is TGCAGTGCTAGATTTGCAGATACGCAGTATTTT. Translated: CSARFADTQYF.

The chain uses TRBV5-1 and TRBJ2-5; D unresolved. The J call may be in error: the DNA end matches TRBJ2-7 better. There are 12 residues in the CDR3. In germline, CDR1 is SGHRS, CDR2 YFSETQ. The CDR3 here is CASSLDMYEQYF. The CDR3 coding sequence is TGCGCCAGCAGCCTAGACATGTACGAGCAGTACTTC.

This sequence joins TRBV5-6 and TRBJ2-1; D perhaps matches TRBD1 (5 bases). CDR3 length: 13 amino acids. Trimming cost V 1 base and J 4 bases, with 6 bases left between them. The germline CDR1 and CDR2 sequences are SGHDT and YYEEEE. The CDR3 reads CASSLSGYNEQFF. The CDR3 DNA sequence: TGTGCCAGCAGCTTGTCAGGGTACAATGAGCAGTTCTTC.

The rearrangement links TRBV30 to TRBJ2-5; D possibly uses TRBD1 or TRBD2 (5 bases each). V lost 5 bases, J lost 5 bases, and 15 bases lay in between. The CDR3 totals 13 residues. The germline V gene encodes CDR1 GTSNPN and CDR2 SVGIG (reference sequence). CDR3 in DNA: TGTGCCTGGGCGAGGCTGGGGACGGAGACCCAGTACTTC. Its protein is CAWARLGTETQYF.

J is TRBJ1-1 and V is TRBV4-3; TRBD1 might be the D (5 bases). The V and J ends lost 4 bases and 5 bases respectively, with 14 bases between them. The CDR3 runs to 14 residues. Germline V CDR1 and CDR2: LGHNA, YSLEER. CDR3 sequence (DNA): TGCGCCAGCAGCCCGTTCGCGGGGGGGACTGAAGCTTTCTTT. Protein: CASSPFAGGTEAFF.

The chain links TRBV4-1 to TRBJ1-6; 8 bases align to TRBD1. The CDR3 contains 13 residues. Germline V CDR1 and CDR2: MGHRA, YSYEKL. V was clipped by 8 bases and J by 10 bases; unmatched bases: 7. For the CDR3, the DNA is TGCGCCAGCCGTGGACAGGGTCAATCACCCCTCCACTTT. It codes for CASRGQGQSPLHF.

The rearrangement links TRBV18 to TRBJ1-1, with 7 bases lining up with TRBD1. This CDR3 has 18 amino acids. V lost 1 base to trimming and J lost 1 base; unmatched junction nucleotides: 12. Per germline, CDR1 KGHSH and CDR2 LQKENI. The CDR3 loop reads CASSPRYIGQEKNTEAFF. DNA of the CDR3: TGTGCCAGCTCACCACGGTACATAGGACAGGAGAAGAACACTGAAGCTTTCTTT.

The gene calls are TRBV27 and TRBJ2-7; D is ambiguous. Deletions cut 4 bases from V and 6 bases from J, with 1 base between. Germline loops: CDR1 MNHEY, CDR2 SMNVEV (reference sequence). There are 9 residues in the CDR3. CDR3 region: CASSSEQYF. CDR3 bases: TGTGCCAGCAGTTCCGAGCAGTACTTC.

The gene calls are TRBV19 and TRBJ2-3; the match to TRBD1 covers 10 bases. Germline V gene sequence: CDR1 LNHDA, CDR2 SQIVND (reference sequence). V dropped 6 bases and J dropped 0; count of bases not matched to a gene: 12. This CDR3 has 18 residues. The CDR3 here is CASSFGTGAIFSTDTQYF. Here the CDR3 DNA reads TGTGCCAGTAGCTTCGGGACAGGGGCAATTTTTAGCACAGATACGCAGTATTTT.

This clone appeared a few times. This chain links TRBV7-8 with TRBJ1-5; 7 nucleotides line up with TRBD1. In germline, CDR1 is SGHVS, CDR2 FQNEAQ. There are 14 residues in the CDR3. Trimming at V came to 4 bases and at J to 4 bases, leaving 4 bases not matched to a gene. The CDR3 protein is CASSSYRGNQPQHF. DNA for the CDR3: TGTGCCAGCAGCTCGTACAGGGGAAATCAGCCCCAGCATTTT.